The 15 T cell receptor beta chains presented below share a single source sample, sequenced in a study. Treg sorting used a CD4+CD25+CD127-/low gate. TCRdb fed the 5' RACE reads into MiXCR, producing one record per CDR3 protein. This table holds more than 55,000 distinct CDR3 sequences, less than 25% found once. Specimen: tumor-infiltrating Tregs sorted from the breast tumor. These receptors were obtained from a female donor with breast cancer.

The V and J genes are TRBV20-1 and TRBJ2-1; 7 nucleotides agree with TRBD2. This CDR3 comprises 14 residues. CDR1 is DFQATT, CDR2 SNEGSKA, per germline (reference sequence). The V and J ends lost 2 bases and 7 bases, in that order; junction bases with no gene match: 8. CDR3 sequence reads: CSARQATSLNEQFF. Here the CDR3 DNA reads TGCAGTGCTAGACAGGCGACTAGCCTTAATGAGCAGTTCTTC.

The V call is TRBV28, the J call TRBJ2-4; tentative D call: TRBD2 (5 bases). CDR3 size: 15 residues. In germline, CDR1 is MDHEN, CDR2 SYDVKM. V was pared by 4 bases and J by 8 bases, with 18 bases between. CDR3 sequence: CASSSQAAQRDIQYF. The DNA for the CDR3 is TGTGCCAGCAGTTCGCAAGCGGCCCAGAGGGACATTCAGTACTTC.

Ten or more counts support this clonotype. The chain is built from TRBV12-3 or TRBV12-4 and TRBJ1-5, with no clear D. The ends were cut back, 7 bases at V and 10 bases at J, with 11 bases in the middle. This CDR3 contains 11 residues. Here the CDR3 reads CASTHSGPQHF. CDR3 nucleotides: TGTGCCAGCACCCACTCCGGTCCCCAGCATTTT.

This clonotype was recorded at least ten times. V gene TRBV28 combines with J gene TRBJ2-2; TRBD1 matches at 8 bases. V lost 3 bases and J lost 7; bases outside the gene matches: 4. CDR1 and CDR2 (germline): MDHEN, SYDVKM. There are 14 residues in the CDR3. The CDR3 sequence is CASSFRGRHGELFF. The DNA for the CDR3 is TGTGCCAGCAGTTTCAGGGGGCGGCACGGGGAGCTGTTTTTT.

This clonotype appeared many times. The chain uses TRBV10-3 and TRBJ2-1; D may match TRBD1 or TRBD2 (5 bases each). The CDR3 covers 14 residues. V lost 10 bases to trimming and J lost 0 bases, with 13 bases between them. Germline V gene data show CDR1 as ENHRY and CDR2 as SYGVKD. Here the CDR3 reads CATGRESSYNEQFF. Written as DNA, the CDR3 is TGTGCCACCGGCAGGGAGAGCTCCTACAATGAGCAGTTCTTC.

The chain combines TRBV24-1 with TRBJ2-5, with a weak D call TRBD2 (5 bases). This CDR3 has 15 amino acids. Germline V gene lookup returns CDR1 KGHDR and CDR2 SFDVKD. The V and J ends lost 3 bases and 0 bases respectively, with 10 bases between them. The CDR3 coding sequence is TGTGCCACCAGTGATGGCCGGGGTTACCAAGAGACCCAGTACTTC. Translation gives CATSDGRGYQETQYF.

The table lists this clonotype with a few counts. One end of the junction varies from germline; a read error may be responsible. V and J are TRBV7-2 and TRBJ2-3; TRBD2 agrees at 7 bases. The CDR3 is 15 residues long. Germline V CDR1 and CDR2: SGHTA, FQGNSA. DNA for the CDR3: TGTGCCAGCAGCTTAGTCATGACTAGCAAAGATACGCAGTATTTT. This gives the protein CASSLVMTSKDTQYF.

This rearrangement joins TRBV4-3 to TRBJ1-4; D ambiguous. Trimming cost V 0 bases and J 0 bases, with 5 bases left between them. Germline assignment: CDR1 LGHNA and CDR2 YSLEER. The CDR3 length is 15 residues. In DNA form, the CDR3 reads TGCGCCAGCAGCCAAGATAGTGCAACTAATGAAAAACTGTTTTTT. Its protein is CASSQDSATNEKLFF.

As concerns this clonotype: This CDR3 is missing its conserved last phenylalanine or tryptophan, likely due to a read error. The V gene is TRBV5-1, the J gene TRBJ2-2; D uncertain. The CDR3 loop spans 15 amino acids. The germline CDR1 and CDR2 sequences are SGHRS and YFSETQ. Deletions cut 3 bases from V and 0 bases from J, with 9 bases between. The chain's CDR3 is CASSYEAPNTGELFL. CDR3 bases: TGCGCCAGCAGCTATGAGGCACCGAACACCGGGGAGCTGTTTTTA.

The gene calls are TRBV2 and TRBJ1-4, with a weak D call TRBD1 (5 bases). Trimming cost V 8 bases and J 7 bases, with 14 bases left between them. The CDR3 length is 13 residues. Germline values: CDR1 SNHLY, CDR2 FYNNEI. CDR3 in DNA: TGTGCCAGCCGGGACTTCACGGGTGAAAAACTGTTTTTT. Its translation is CASRDFTGEKLFF.

This clonotype was counted only a few times. The rearrangement joins TRBV5-1 to TRBJ2-1, with 11 bases aligning to TRBD2. The CDR3 covers 19 residues. From germline, CDR1 is SGHRS and CDR2 YFSETQ. Trimming took 3 bases from V and 0 from J; bases not matched to a gene: 11. CDR3 nucleotide sequence: TGCGCCAGCAGCTCCCCGGGACTAGCGGCCCCGAGCTCCTACAATGAGCAGTTCTTC. Translated: CASSSPGLAAPSSYNEQFF. The full variable domain, rest sourced from reference TRBV5-1 and TRBJ2-1, is KAGVTQTPRYLIKTRGQQVTLSCSPISGHRSVSWYQQTPGQGLQFLFEYFSETQRNKGNFPGRFSGRQFSNSRSEMNVSTLELGDSALYLCASSSPGLAAPSSYNEQFFGPGTRLTVL.

This clonotype was recorded many times. The rearrangement uses TRBV6-5 and TRBJ1-1; D unresolved. Deletions cut 3 bases from V and 8 bases from J, with 16 bases between. Germline V gene data show CDR1 as MNHEY and CDR2 as SVGAGI. This CDR3 is built from 14 residues. The CDR3 DNA is TGTGCCAGCAGTTATCGGAGAGACGCGATCGAAGCTTTCTTT. Protein sequence: CASSYRRDAIEAFF.

The chain combines TRBV10-2 with TRBJ2-3, with unresolved D. The CDR3 extends over 12 amino acids. Germline loops: CDR1 WSHSY, CDR2 SAAADI. With 4 bases removed from V and 4 bases from J, the gap between germline ends came to 6 bases. In DNA, the CDR3 is TGCGCCAGCAGTGCTCTAGCAGATACGCAGTATTTT. It translates to CASSALADTQYF.

The CDR3 DNA reads TGCAGCGTTGGGGAGGACACCGCGAGCACCGGGGAGCTGTTTTTT. Protein product: CSVGEDTASTGELFF. This sequence joins TRBV29-1 and TRBJ2-2, with a possible D match to TRBD2 (6 bases). CDR1 SQVTM and CDR2 ANQGSEA come from the germline V gene. This CDR3 is built from 15 residues. Between the trimmed V and J ends, which lost 4 bases and 4 bases, there was a span of 16 bases.

This sequence joins TRBV5-1 and TRBJ2-1, with 7 nucleotides matching TRBD2. The CDR3 is 17 residues long. With 3 bases clipped from V and 8 bases from J, the junction kept 17 bases outside the gene matches. The germline CDR1 and CDR2 sequences are SGHRS and YFSETQ. Here the CDR3 reads CASSWGPGAGSPDEQFF. In DNA form, the CDR3 reads TGCGCCAGCAGCTGGGGCCCGGGAGCGGGAAGTCCGGATGAGCAGTTCTTC.